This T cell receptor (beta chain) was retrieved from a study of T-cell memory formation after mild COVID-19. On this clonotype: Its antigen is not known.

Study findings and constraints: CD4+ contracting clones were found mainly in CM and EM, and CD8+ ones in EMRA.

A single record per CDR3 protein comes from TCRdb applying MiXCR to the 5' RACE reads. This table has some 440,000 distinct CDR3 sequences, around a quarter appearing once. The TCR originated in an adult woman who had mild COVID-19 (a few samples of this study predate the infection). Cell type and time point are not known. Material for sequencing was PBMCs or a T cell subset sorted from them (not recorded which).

CDR3 in DNA: TGCGCCAGCACGGGGGCTCTACGTGAGCAGTACTTC. This translates into CASTGALREQYF. The chain links TRBV5-1 to TRBJ2-7, with D perhaps matching TRBD1 or TRBD2 (6 bases each). With 6 bases removed from V and 7 bases from J, the gap between germline ends came to 14 bases. The length of the CDR3 is 12 residues. Germline V gene data show CDR1 as SGHRS and CDR2 as YFSETQ.